This record looks at one TCR beta chain sequence and its context. This sample is part of a study of blood T cell repertoires in COVID-19. Overall study: The origin of the acute and convalescent COVID-19 samples was the United States, Italy and Spain. PBMCs, B-cell-depleted T cells, or T cells provided the cDNA or gDNA that made up the material.

Under the authors' procedure: Reference gene primer amplification gave nucleated cell count estimates. TCRdb's table, derived via immunoSEQ multiplex PCR, lists solely in-frame clones and lacks some. Clonal size and the V and J genes are those of that table, whereas D and trimming came from the DNA. The sample contains 150,000 to 180,000 clones, approximately 83% of which appear only once. Sequencing was done on a sample of peripheral blood. This receptor was obtained from a woman aged 55-70 years with acute or convalescent COVID-19.

The CDR3: CASSLGGDKYGYTF. In DNA, the CDR3 is TGCGCCAGCAGCTTGGGTGGGGACAAATATGGCTACACCTTC. The chain is built from TRBV5-1 and TRBJ1-2, with D tentatively TRBD1 (6 bases). The germline gives CDR1 SGHRS, CDR2 YFSETQ. With 0 bases removed from V and 5 bases from J, the gap between germline ends came to 11 bases. The CDR3 totals 14 residues.